A selection of T cell receptor beta chains follows, all from one sample in a study of CD8 T cells in ankylosing spondylitis. TCRdb re-called the 5' RACE reads with MiXCR, one entry per CDR3 protein. The sample lists 250,000 or so distinct CDR3 sequences, roughly a quarter seen once, with more than 0.6% in the top ten. The sequencing sample was made of blood, either unsorted or a sorted T cell fraction (not recorded which). These TCRs come from a male donor with ankylosing spondylitis or in good health (not recorded which). CDR3s include the opening cysteine and the closing phenylalanine or tryptophan. A D gene is named only where the DNA matches it firmly. Clone size is shown for a subset of rows, as once, few, many or a class of expanded clone.

J | D | size | V | CDR3 | DNA
TRBJ2-7 | NA | many | TRBV20-1 | CSASNRYEQYF | TGCAGTGCTAGTAATCGCTACGAGCAGTACTTC
TRBJ1-1 | NA | many | TRBV29-1 | CSVGGSLNTEAFF | TGCAGCGTTGGGGGCAGCCTGAACACTGAAGCTTTCTTT
TRBJ2-1 | NA | few | TRBV15 | CATRGPSSYNEQFF | TGTGCCACCCGGGGGCCTAGCTCCTACAATGAGCAGTTCTTC
TRBJ2-7 | NA | NA | TRBV21-1 | CASTAQLPSSYEQYF | TGTGCCAGCACCGCACAGCTACCCTCTTCCTACGAGCAGTACTTC
TRBJ2-3 | NA | NA | TRBV20-1 | CSELAGEGTDTQYF | TGCAGTGAACTAGCTGGCGAAGGCACAGATACGCAGTATTTT
TRBJ1-5 | NA | many | TRBV20-1 | CSASPQGPGPQHF | TGCAGTGCTAGCCCCCAGGGTCCCGGGCCCCAGCATTTT
TRBJ2-5 | TRBD2 | few | TRBV11-2 | CASSEYRASGGLETQYF | TGTGCCAGCTCCGAGTACCGGGCTAGCGGGGGCCTGGAGACCCAGTACTTC
TRBJ2-5 | NA | few | TRBV6-5 | CASSYGRGEETQYF | TGTGCCAGCAGTTACGGGCGGGGCGAAGAGACCCAGTACTTC
TRBJ1-5 | NA | few | TRBV12-3/TRBV12-4 | CASSFRGGNQPQHF | TGTGCCAGCAGTTTCAGGGGCGGCAATCAGCCCCAGCATTTT
TRBJ1-2 | TRBD1 | many | TRBV12-3/TRBV12-4 | CASRSTGDYGYTF | TGTGCCAGCAGATCAACAGGGGACTATGGCTACACCTTC
TRBJ2-1 | TRBD2 | NA | TRBV24-1 | CATSDSIAGGYNEQFF | TGTGCCACCAGTGATTCGATAGCGGGGGGGTACAATGAGCAGTTCTTC
TRBJ1-1 | NA | many | TRBV11-2 | CASSLFQGNTEAFF | TGTGCCAGCAGCTTATTTCAAGGGAACACTGAAGCTTTCTTT
TRBJ1-5 | NA | few | TRBV20-1 | CSATGQLLPQHF | TGCAGTGCTACCGGACAGTTACTCCCCCAGCATTTT
TRBJ2-2 | TRBD2 | few | TRBV20-1 | CSARSSSGGSTGELFF | TGCAGTGCTAGGTCCTCTAGCGGGGGATCCACCGGGGAGCTGTTTTTT
TRBJ2-5 | NA | NA | TRBV7-8 | CASSSNLETQYF | TGTGCCAGCAGCTCCAACTTAGAGACCCAGTACTTC
TRBJ2-7 | NA | NA | TRBV21-1 | CATKRGMLRDEQYF | TGTGCCACAAAAAGGGGGATGCTCCGGGACGAGCAGTACTTC
TRBJ1-2 | TRBD1 | many | TRBV10-3 | CAISESGTANNYGYTF | TGTGCCATCAGTGAGTCGGGGACAGCCAATAACTATGGCTACACCTTC
TRBJ1-1 | TRBD1 | many | TRBV6-1 | CASREAGQVEAFF | TGTGCCAGCCGGGAGGCTGGACAGGTTGAAGCTTTCTTT
TRBJ2-4 | TRBD1 | many | TRBV7-9 | CASSRLGGMGAKNIQYF | TGTGCCAGCAGCCGATTAGGGGGCATGGGGGCCAAAAACATTCAGTACTTC
TRBJ2-1 | TRBD1 | NA | TRBV2 | CASSDPGQGRNEQFF | TGTGCCAGCAGTGATCCGGGACAGGGACGCAATGAGCAGTTCTTC
TRBJ2-1 | NA | many | TRBV15 | CATSRDSMNEQFF | TGTGCCACCAGCAGAGATTCGATGAATGAGCAGTTCTTC
TRBJ2-7 | NA | many | TRBV3-1 | CASSQGTVTYEQYF | TGTGCCAGCAGCCAAGGGACAGTAACCTACGAGCAGTACTTC
TRBJ1-2 | NA | many | TRBV5-1 | CASSLAGQGSNGYTF | TGCGCCAGCAGCTTGGCCGGGCAGGGCTCGAATGGCTACACCTTC
TRBJ2-5 | NA | few | TRBV7-9 | CASSLDGVGSLYF | TGTGCCAGCAGCTTGGACGGCGTTGGTTCCCTGTACTTC
TRBJ2-7 | TRBD1 | few | TRBV20-1 | CSAIQDRGYEQYF | TGCAGTGCTATCCAGGACAGGGGATACGAGCAGTACTTC
TRBJ2-3 | TRBD2 | many | TRBV12-3/TRBV12-4 | CASSLTHRGEMRQYF | TGTGCCAGCAGTTTAACCCACCGGGGGGAAATGAGGCAGTATTTT